One and the same sample provided the 16 T cell receptor beta chains below, sequenced in a study of blood T cells in healthy people across ages (dated by TCRdb to between 2015 and 2017). Receptor libraries were prepared by 5' RACE. TCRdb lists the instrument as Illumina HiSeq 2500. A second PCR of roughly 7 to 11 cycles was run with a J-beta primer mix and a sample-barcoded 5' primer. TCRdb itself trimmed the public reads at Q25 with fastp, ran MiXCR and retained productive beta chains. Records with the same CDR3 protein are collapsed into one entry carrying the most frequent genes and DNA. For this sample the table gives 780,000 or so distinct CDR3 sequences, of which 50% to 65% were detected only once. The ten largest account for about 38% of the sample. Sample: blood. These receptors came from a man older than 75 in good health.

This chain joins TRBV5-1 and TRBJ2-5; TRBD1 is a possible D gene (5 bases). The V and J ends lost 0 bases and 3 bases respectively, with 9 bases between them. The CDR3 loop spans 14 amino acids. From germline, CDR1 is SGHRS and CDR2 YFSETQ. DNA of the CDR3: TGCGCCAGCAGCTTGGACTGCAGGGAAGAGACCCAGTACTTC. The encoded protein is CASSLDCREETQYF.

The rearrangement links TRBV20-1 to TRBJ1-2, with 7 bases that match TRBD1. The CDR3 has 13 amino acids. CDR1 and CDR2 from the germline V gene are DFQATT and SNEGSKA (reference sequence). J was trimmed by 7 bases and V by 6 bases; bases with no gene match: 11. The CDR3 sequence: CSAHPGGSRGYTF. In DNA form, the CDR3 reads TGCAGTGCCCACCCAGGGGGGTCGCGTGGCTACACCTTC.

This rearrangement joins TRBV29-1 to TRBJ2-1, with TRBD2 matching over 9 bases. V lost 5 bases to trimming and J lost 8 bases; unmatched junction nucleotides: 16. The CDR3 spans 16 residues. Germline V gene lookup returns CDR1 SQVTM and CDR2 ANQGSEA. The CDR3 protein is CSVRDTLAGSSYEQFF. The CDR3 bases are TGCAGCGTTCGGGACACCCTAGCGGGATCATCGTATGAGCAGTTCTTC.

This clonotype has a handful of counts. The chain links TRBV29-1 to TRBJ1-1; D is undetermined. V dropped 7 bases and J dropped 9 bases, with 9 bases sitting between them. This CDR3 comprises 9 residues. CDR1 and CDR2 from the germline V gene are SQVTM and ANQGSEA. The CDR3 nucleotides read TGCAGCGGCCCAGACAAAGCTTTCTTT. Its protein product is CSGPDKAFF. Using reference TRBV29-1 and TRBJ1-1 for the parts outside the CDR3, the full variable domain is SAVISQKPSRDICQRGTSLTIQCQVDSQVTMMFWYRQQPGQSLTLIATANQGSEATYESGFVIDKFPISRPNLTFSTLTVSNMSPEDSSIYLCSGPDKAFFGQGTRLTVV.

This clonotype is a singleton in its sample. The chain has TRBV7-9 and TRBJ1-1; D gene uncertain. Trimming shortened V by 4 bases and J by 1 base, and 7 bases separated the two germline ends. The CDR3 has 13 amino acids. Germline V lookup: CDR1 SEHNR, CDR2 FQNEAQ (reference sequence). The CDR3 region has the DNA TGTGCCAGCAGCTCGGCGGGGAACACTGAAGCTTTCTTT. This sequence encodes CASSSAGNTEAFF.

The CDR3 DNA reads as TGCAGTGCTACCGGGACTAGCGGGACCTCCTACGAGCAGTACTTC. Its translation: CSATGTSGTSYEQYF. This chain connects TRBV20-1 to TRBJ2-7, with TRBD2 identical over 13 bases. The CDR3 consists of 15 residues. V lost 4 bases, J lost 0 bases, and 3 bases stayed unmatched. CDR1 is DFQATT, CDR2 SNEGSKA, per germline (reference sequence).

This clonotype has more than one count but fewer than ten. J is TRBJ2-5 and V is TRBV5-1; D ambiguous. The CDR3 is 14 amino acids. V was pared by 4 bases and J by 5 bases, with 15 bases between. Germline CDR1 is SGHRS and CDR2 is YFSETQ. DNA for the CDR3: TGCGCCAGCAGCCCCCGTGACTTCGGTGAGACCCAGTACTTC. It yields the protein CASSPRDFGETQYF. Looking up the rest from reference TRBV5-1 and TRBJ2-5 gives the full variable domain: KAGVTQTPRYLIKTRGQQVTLSCSPISGHRSVSWYQQTPGQGLQFLFEYFSETQRNKGNFPGRFSGRQFSNSRSEMNVSTLELGDSALYLCASSPRDFGETQYFGPGTRLLVL.

The chain recombines TRBV12-3 or TRBV12-4 with TRBJ2-1; D gene unclear. The V end was cut by 1 base, the J end by 2 bases, with 9 bases between. The CDR3 has 15 amino acids. CDR3 sequence (DNA): TGTGCCAGCAGTTTAGAGGCTTCACCCTACAATGAGCAGTTCTTC. Protein sequence: CASSLEASPYNEQFF.

The genes are TRBV20-1 and TRBJ1-5, with D tentatively TRBD1 (6 bases). The CDR3 spans 14 residues. Germline V gives CDR1 DFQATT, CDR2 SNEGSKA (reference sequence). Trimming removed 6 bases from V and 0 bases from J, with 12 bases in between. Written as DNA, the CDR3 is TGCAGTGCCGAGGGGGGGGCTAGCAATCAGCCCCAGCATTTT. Translated, it gives CSAEGGASNQPQHF.

The CDR3 coding sequence is TGTGCCACCAGGGGACTAGCGGCCTTCAATGAGCAGTTCTTC. This encodes CATRGLAAFNEQFF. V is TRBV6-1 and J is TRBJ2-1; 11 bases are a match to TRBD2. Germline-derived CDR1 and CDR2 are MNHNS and SASEGT. Trimming removed 10 bases from V and 6 bases from J; junction bases left unmatched: 8. This CDR3 comprises 14 residues.

This clonotype was picked up a small number of times. V gene TRBV7-8 combines with J gene TRBJ2-4, with D maybe TRBD1 (6 bases). The J call may be wrong; the DNA end is better matched by TRBJ2-7. The CDR3 loop spans 16 amino acids. Per the germline V gene, CDR1 is SGHVS and CDR2 is FQNEAQ. As DNA, the CDR3 is TGTGCCAGCAGCTTAGGGGCCGGGACAACTGCGGCCGAGCAGTACTTC. Translation gives CASSLGAGTTAAEQYF.

V is TRBV5-1 and J is TRBJ1-6; D call uncertain. The CDR3 runs to 15 residues. Trimming stripped 0 bases from V and 7 bases from J, with 11 bases between. The germline gives CDR1 SGHRS, CDR2 YFSETQ. CDR3 protein: CASSLGRSENSPLHF. The CDR3 nucleotides read TGCGCCAGCAGCTTGGGCAGGAGCGAGAATTCACCCCTCCACTTT.

The chain carries TRBV5-1 and TRBJ2-3, with TRBD1 matching 7 bases. CDR1 is SGHRS, CDR2 YFSETQ, per germline. Trimming at V came to 4 bases and at J to 0 bases, leaving 2 bases not matched to a gene. CDR3 length: 14 amino acids. CDR3 sequence reads: CASSTTGSTDTQYF. CDR3 DNA sequence: TGCGCCAGCAGCACGACAGGGAGCACAGATACGCAGTATTTT.

This clonotype has just a few counts. V usage is TRBV18 and J usage is TRBJ1-6, with D possibly matching TRBD1 (5 bases). The CDR3 extends over 13 amino acids. V dropped 6 bases and J dropped 10 bases, with 13 bases sitting between them. Germline V lookup: CDR1 KGHSH, CDR2 LQKENI. The CDR3 DNA sequence: TGTGCCAGCTCCCCCTCCAGGGAATCACCCCTCCACTTT. Encoded protein: CASSPSRESPLHF.

There are a few counts of this clonotype. This chain joins TRBV12-3 or TRBV12-4 and TRBJ2-5; 12 nucleotides match TRBD1. The CDR3 covers 14 residues. With V trimmed by 3 bases and J by 11 bases, 7 bases remained unmatched. The CDR3 bases are TGTGCCAGCAGTTTGGGGACAGGGGGCGCGGAGCAGTACTTC. It translates to CASSLGTGGAEQYF.

This sequence joins TRBV27 and TRBJ2-5, with no clear D. The CDR3 is made up of 16 amino acids. The V gene's germline CDR1 is MNHEY and CDR2 SMNVEV (reference sequence). Trimming took off 4 bases at V and 11 bases at J, with 26 bases between the two ends. The CDR3 DNA follows: TGTGCCAGCAGTTCCCTTCGAGACCTCGACGACAATGAGCAGTACTTC. Its protein product is CASSSLRDLDDNEQYF.